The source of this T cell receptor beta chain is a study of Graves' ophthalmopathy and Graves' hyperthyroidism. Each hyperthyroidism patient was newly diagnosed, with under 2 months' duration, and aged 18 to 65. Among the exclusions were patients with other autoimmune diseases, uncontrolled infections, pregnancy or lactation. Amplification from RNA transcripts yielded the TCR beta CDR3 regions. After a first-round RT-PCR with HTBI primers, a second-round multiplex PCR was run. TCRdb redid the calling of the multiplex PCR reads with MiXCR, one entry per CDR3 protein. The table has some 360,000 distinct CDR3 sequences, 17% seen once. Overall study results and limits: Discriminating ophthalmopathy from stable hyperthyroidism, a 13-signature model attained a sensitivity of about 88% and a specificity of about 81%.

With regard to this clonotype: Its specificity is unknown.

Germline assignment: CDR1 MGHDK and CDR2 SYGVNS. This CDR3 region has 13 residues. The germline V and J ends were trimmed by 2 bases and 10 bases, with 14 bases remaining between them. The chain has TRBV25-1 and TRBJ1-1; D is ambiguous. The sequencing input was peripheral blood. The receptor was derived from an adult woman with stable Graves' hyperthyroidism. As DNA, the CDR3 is TGTGCCAGCAGTGAAGGGTGGGCAGGTGGAGCTTTCTTT. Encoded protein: CASSEGWAGGAFF.